These T cell receptor beta chains were read from a single sample in a study of T cells in Graves' hyperthyroidism and ophthalmopathy. TCRdb used MiXCR to reprocess the multiplex PCR reads, holding one entry per CDR3 protein. The sample shows 700,000 or so distinct CDR3 sequences, roughly 17% of them seen only once. What was sequenced was blood. Receptors originate from a man aged 18 to 29 with Graves' hyperthyroidism. The CDR3 runs from the conserved cysteine through the conserved F or W. The D gene is left open where the match is weak. Clone size is not always given. Where it is, it says once, few, many or a class for expanded clones.

TRBJ2-7	TRBD1	few	TRBV30	CAWSPHTGQPLYEQYF	TGTGCCTGGAGTCCCCATACGGGACAGCCACTCTACGAGCAGTACTTC
TRBJ2-7	.	many	TRBV28	CASSFSGRSYEQYF	TGTGCCAGCAGTTTCAGCGGCAGATCCTACGAGCAGTACTTC
TRBJ1-1	TRBD1	few	TRBV18	CASSPGGQKVNQAFF	TGTGCCAGCTCACCAGGGGGACAGAAGGTGAATCAAGCTTTCTTT
TRBJ1-6	TRBD1	many	TRBV12-3/TRBV12-4	CASSSGQGIHPLHF	TGTGCCAGCAGCAGCGGACAGGGGATTCATCCCCTCCACTTT
TRBJ2-3	.	many	TRBV7-2	CASSLEGMTDTQYF	TGTGCCAGCAGCTTAGAAGGGATGACAGATACGCAGTATTTT
TRBJ1-1	.	many	TRBV28	CASSSWDHRQNTEAFF	TGTGCCAGCAGTTCTTGGGACCACCGTCAAAACACTGAAGCTTTCTTT
TRBJ2-5	TRBD2	.	TRBV5-4	CASSLASSGRTRETQYF	TGTGCCAGCAGCTTGGCCTCTAGCGGGAGGACCCGAGAGACCCAGTACTTC
TRBJ2-1	.	many	TRBV6-2/TRBV6-3	CARRAGRSSYNEQFF	TGTGCCAGACGGGCGGGCCGGAGCTCCTACAATGAGCAGTTCTTC
TRBJ2-5	.	many	TRBV18	CASSRWVGAETQYF	TGTGCCAGCTCACGCTGGGTAGGAGCAGAGACCCAGTACTTC
TRBJ2-1	.	.	TRBV7-3	CASGLGYGVGLEQFF	TGTGCCAGCGGCCTCGGATACGGGGTCGGGCTTGAGCAGTTCTTC